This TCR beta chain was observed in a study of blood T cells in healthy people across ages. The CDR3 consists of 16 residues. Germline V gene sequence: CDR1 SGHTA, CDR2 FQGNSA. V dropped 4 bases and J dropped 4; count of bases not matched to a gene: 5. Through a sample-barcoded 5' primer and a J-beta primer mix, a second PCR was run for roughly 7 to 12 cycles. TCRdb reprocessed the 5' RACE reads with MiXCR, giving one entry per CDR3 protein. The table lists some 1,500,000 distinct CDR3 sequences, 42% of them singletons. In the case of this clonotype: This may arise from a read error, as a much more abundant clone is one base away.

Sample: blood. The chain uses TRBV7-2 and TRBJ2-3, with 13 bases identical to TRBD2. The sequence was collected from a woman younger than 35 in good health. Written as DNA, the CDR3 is TGTGCCAGCAGCTCCGGACTAGCGGGGGCCCCAGATACGCAGTATTTT. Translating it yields CASSSGLAGAPDTQYF. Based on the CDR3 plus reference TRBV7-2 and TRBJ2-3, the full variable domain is GAGVSQSPSNKVTEKGKDVELRCDPISGHTALYWYRQSLGQGLEFLIYFQGNSAPDKSGLPSDRFSAERTGGSVSTLTIQRTQQEDSAVYLCASSSGLAGAPDTQYFGPGTRLTVL.